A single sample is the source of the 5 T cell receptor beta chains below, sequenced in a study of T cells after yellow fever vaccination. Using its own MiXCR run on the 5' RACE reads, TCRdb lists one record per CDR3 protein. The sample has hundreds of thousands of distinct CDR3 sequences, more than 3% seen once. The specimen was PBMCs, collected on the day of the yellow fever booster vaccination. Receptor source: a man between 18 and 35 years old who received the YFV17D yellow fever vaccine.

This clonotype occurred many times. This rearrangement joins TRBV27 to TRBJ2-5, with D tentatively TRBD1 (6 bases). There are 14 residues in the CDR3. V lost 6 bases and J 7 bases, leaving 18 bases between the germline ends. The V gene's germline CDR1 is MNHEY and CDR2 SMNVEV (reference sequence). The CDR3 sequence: CASRLDREGPTQYF. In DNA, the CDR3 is TGTGCCAGCAGGCTGGACAGAGAAGGTCCGACCCAGTACTTC.

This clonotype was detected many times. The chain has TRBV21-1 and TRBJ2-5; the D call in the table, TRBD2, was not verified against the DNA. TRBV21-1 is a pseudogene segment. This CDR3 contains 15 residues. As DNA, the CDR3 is TGTGCCAGCAGCAATAGGAGAGCGGGGGAAGAGACCCAGTACTTC. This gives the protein CASSNRRAGEETQYF.

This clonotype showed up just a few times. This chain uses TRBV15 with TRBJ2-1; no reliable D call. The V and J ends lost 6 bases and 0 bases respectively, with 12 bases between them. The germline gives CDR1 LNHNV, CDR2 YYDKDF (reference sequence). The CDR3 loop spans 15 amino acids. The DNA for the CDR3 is TGTGCCACCAGGGTGGGTCTTGGCTCCTACAATGAGCAGTTCTTC. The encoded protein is CATRVGLGSYNEQFF.

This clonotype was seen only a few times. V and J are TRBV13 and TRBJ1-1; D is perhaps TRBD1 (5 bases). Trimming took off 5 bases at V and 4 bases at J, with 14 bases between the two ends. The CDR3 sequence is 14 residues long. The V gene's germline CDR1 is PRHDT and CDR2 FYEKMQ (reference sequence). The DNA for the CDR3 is TGTGCCAGCAGCAAACGAACAGGAATCACTGAAGCTTTCTTT. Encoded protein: CASSKRTGITEAFF.

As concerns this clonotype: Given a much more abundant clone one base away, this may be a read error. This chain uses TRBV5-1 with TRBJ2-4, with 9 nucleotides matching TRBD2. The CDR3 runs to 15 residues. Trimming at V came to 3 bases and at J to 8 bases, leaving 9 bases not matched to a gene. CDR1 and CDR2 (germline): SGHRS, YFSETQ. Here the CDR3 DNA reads TGCGCCAGCAGCTGGGGCGGGGGGGCCGGATACATTCAGTACTTC. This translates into CASSWGGGAGYIQYF.